The 13 T cell receptor beta chains below all came from one sample that was sequenced in a study of cytomegalovirus exposure and HLA in healthy donors. The PCR contained 60 Vbeta and 13 Jbeta primers. Data came from immunoSEQ multiplex PCR; TCRdb stores just in-frame clones and leaves some out. Altogether about 160,000 clones are present, approximately 81% being singletons, with the ten largest covering 7%. Input material: PBMCs. These TCRs come from a woman in her 30s in good health and CMV-seropositive.

The V gene is TRBV7-3, the J gene TRBJ2-5, with D uncertain. V shed 1 base and J shed 2 bases, with 17 bases lying between them. The CDR3 runs 17 residues. Germline CDR1 is SGHTA and CDR2 is FQGTGA. This CDR3 is CASSLSLRVTAQETQYF. The CDR3 region has the DNA TGTGCCAGCAGCTTAAGCCTCCGGGTTACGGCTCAAGAGACCCAGTACTTC.

V and J are TRBV4-2 and TRBJ2-1; weak D call: TRBD2 (6 bases). This CDR3 is built from 18 residues. CDR1 and CDR2 (germline): LGHNA, YNFKEQ. V shed 0 bases and J shed 0 bases, with 15 bases lying between them. CDR3 loop: CASSQDSRAGSSYNEQFF. CDR3 in DNA: TGTGCCAGCAGCCAAGACTCCAGGGCGGGGAGCTCCTACAATGAGCAGTTCTTC.

The chain employs TRBV19 and TRBJ2-2, with unresolved D. Trimming took 3 bases from V and 3 from J, leaving 11 bases between them. The CDR3 spans 15 residues. Germline CDR1 and CDR2: LNHDA and SQIVND (reference sequence). CDR3 nucleotide sequence: TGTGCCAGTAGTATGACTTTAAGCTACACCGGGGAGCTGTTTTTT. As protein: CASSMTLSYTGELFF.

The chain recombines TRBV10-3 with TRBJ2-5; D may be TRBD2 (5 bases). The DNA matches TRBJ2-7 better at its end, which makes the J call doubtful. In germline, CDR1 is ENHRY, CDR2 SYGVKD. The CDR3 has 15 residues. CDR3 in amino acids: CAISESGAASYEQYF. CDR3 coding DNA: TGTGCCATCAGTGAGTCGGGAGCAGCGAGCTACGAGCAGTACTTC.

Concerning this clone itself: At the DNA level, this CDR3 is encoded by other sequences in the same sample as well. The chain recombines TRBV5-1 with TRBJ2-2; 9 bases agree with TRBD2. Germline lookup yields CDR1 SGHRS and CDR2 YFSETQ. This CDR3 is 15 amino acids long. V lost 2 bases, J lost 1 base, and 0 bases stayed unmatched. CDR3 DNA: TGCGCCAGCAGCTTACTAGCGGGGAACACCGGGGAGCTGTTTTTT. It encodes CASSLLAGNTGELFF.

The gene calls are TRBV6-5 and TRBJ1-3; D is uncertain. Germline CDR1 reads MNHEY; CDR2 reads SVGAGI. The CDR3 loop spans 16 amino acids. Trimming took 0 bases from V and 2 from J, leaving 11 bases between them. CDR3 residues: CASSYSFSGTGNTIYF. CDR3 DNA: TGTGCCAGCAGTTACTCGTTTTCGGGTACTGGAAACACCATATATTTT.

This clone showed up just a few times. V is TRBV6-5 and J is TRBJ2-7, with TRBD1 as a possible D gene (5 bases). This CDR3 is 14 amino acids long. Per the germline V gene, CDR1 is MNHEY and CDR2 is SVGAGI. V was cut by 0 bases and J by 1 base, with 7 bases left in between. The CDR3 reads CASSYSTESYEQYF. DNA for the CDR3: TGTGCCAGCAGTTACTCGACAGAATCCTACGAGCAGTACTTC.

This chain links TRBV28 with TRBJ2-1, with 10 nucleotides matching TRBD2. Germline CDR1 reads MDHEN; CDR2 reads SYDVKM. There are 18 residues in the CDR3. J was trimmed by 5 bases and V by 3 bases; bases with no gene match: 13. DNA for the CDR3: TGTGCCAGCAGTTTTTCCGCGGGTAGCGGGGGGCCTAACAATGAGCAGTTCTTC. Amino acid sequence: CASSFSAGSGGPNNEQFF. The full variable domain, rest sourced from reference TRBV28 and TRBJ2-1, is DVKVTQSSRYLVKRTGEKVFLECVQDMDHENMFWYRQDPGLGLRLIYFSYDVKMKEKGDIPEGYSVSREKKERFSLILESASTNQTSMYLCASSFSAGSGGPNNEQFFGPGTRLTVL.

DNA for the CDR3: TGTGCCAGCAGCCTAAAGGGACAGCCGACCATATATTTT. Translating gives CASSLKGQPTIYF. The genes are TRBV7-3 and TRBJ1-3, with 7 nucleotides matching TRBD1. Looked up from germline, CDR1 is SGHTA and CDR2 is FQGTGA. Losses at the gene ends were 5 bases for V and 10 bases for J; bases not matched to a gene: 8. The CDR3 covers 13 residues. Full variable domain (rest looked up from reference TRBV7-3 and TRBJ1-3): GAGVSQTPSNKVTEKGKYVELRCDPISGHTALYWYRQSLGQGPEFLIYFQGTGAADDSGLPNDRFFAVRPEGSVSTLKIQRTERGDSAVYLCASSLKGQPTIYFGEGSWLTVV.

The chain is built from TRBV27 and TRBJ2-7; D remains ambiguous. The CDR3 loop spans 14 amino acids. Between the trimmed V and J ends, which lost 0 bases and 4 bases, there was a span of 10 bases. Germline V gene data show CDR1 as MNHEY and CDR2 as SMNVEV (reference sequence). The chain's CDR3 is CASSLSGSTYEQYF. CDR3 bases: TGTGCCAGCAGTTTATCGGGCAGCACGTACGAGCAGTACTTC.

The J gene is TRBJ2-3, the V gene TRBV11-2, with TRBD1 matching 7 bases. The CDR3 totals 15 residues. Germline CDR1 SGHAT, CDR2 FQNNGV. The V segment lost 4 bases and the J segment 2 bases; nucleotides outside the gene matches: 6. In DNA, the CDR3 is TGTGCCAGCAGCTCCCAGGGGGTGAACACAGATACGCAGTATTTT. This codes for CASSSQGVNTDTQYF.

The chain recombines TRBV5-1 with TRBJ2-5; 8 nucleotides match TRBD2. Germline V gene lookup returns CDR1 SGHRS and CDR2 YFSETQ. The junction had 14 bases not matched to a gene; V was cut back by 4 bases and J by 6 bases. This CDR3 spans 16 amino acids. CDR3 sequence reads: CASSTLDGLALKTQYF. The CDR3 nucleotides are TGCGCCAGCAGCACCTTGGACGGACTAGCCTTGAAGACCCAGTACTTC.

This clone was counted a few times. The chain employs TRBV4-3 and TRBJ1-2; no clear D. V lost 0 bases and J lost 8, with 25 bases in between. Germline V gene data show CDR1 as LGHNA and CDR2 as YSLEER. This CDR3 region has 18 residues. CDR3 bases: TGCGCCAGCAGCCAAGACCTTAGCCGTTTCGATTCCGCTGGGGGCTACACCTTC. Its protein product is CASSQDLSRFDSAGGYTF.